This T cell receptor (beta chain) was captured in a study of CD8 T cells in ankylosing spondylitis. Study outcomes and limitations: Reportedly, significant enrichment of disease-linked clones occurred in matched ankylosing spondylitis synovial fluid. Disease-linked clones, CD8+, were relatively rare in peripheral blood. In the blood and synovial fluid of reactive arthritis, some motif variants had been previously reported. One TCR beta motif, made up of 7 or 8 highly homologous variants, appeared characteristic of ankylosing spondylitis blood.

By quantitative 5'-RACE with molecular barcodes, the TCR beta libraries were made. MiXCR, run by TCRdb on the 5' RACE reads, gives a single entry per CDR3 protein. The sample has about 500,000 distinct CDR3 sequences, about 5.7% seen once; the top ten hold 3% to 4%. V was cut by 4 bases and J by 2 bases, with 13 bases left in between. CDR1 is SGHRS, CDR2 YFSETQ, per germline. The CDR3 is 16 amino acids. This clonotype was seen only a few times. Its specificity is not known. Sequencing used blood, either unsorted or a sorted T cell fraction (not recorded which). This sequence originates from a male donor with ankylosing spondylitis. The chain couples TRBV5-1 to TRBJ2-6; unclear D gene. CDR3 amino acids: CASSEMVYPGANVLTF. The DNA of the CDR3 is TGCGCCAGCAGCGAAATGGTATATCCTGGGGCCAACGTCCTGACTTTC.